This T cell receptor beta chain stems from a study of a mutant IDH1 vaccine in newly diagnosed glioma. Measured with immunoSEQ multiplex PCR; TCRdb has only the in-frame clones, and not every one. The table includes roughly 50,000 clones, approximately 79% detected once. This clone occurred a few times. The antigen is unknown. Regarding time point: week 5, during vaccination. A 20-mer mutant IDH1 peptide at 300 ug was injected subcutaneously with topical imiquimod. The CDR3 consists of 14 residues. CDR1 and CDR2 (germline): ENHRY, SYGVKD. Trimming at V came to 6 bases and at J to 4 bases, leaving 6 bases not matched to a gene.

The chain joins TRBV10-3 to TRBJ2-3; 8 nucleotides line up with TRBD2. This TCR was recovered from a woman in her late teens or twenties with glioma. Some clones in this sample may be carry-over from other donors' samples. The specimen comprised PBMCs, sampled from a glioma patient whose treatment included an IDH1 peptide vaccine. CDR3 sequence (DNA): TGTGCCATCAGGCAAAGCGGGGGTGCAGATACGCAGTATTTT. Amino acid sequence: CAIRQSGGADTQYF.